The 6 T cell receptor gamma chains below come from one sample, sequenced in a study of Vδ1+ human thymocytes. Findings and limits, study-wide: Thymic TRG and TRD repertoires appeared highly polyclonal.

The template was reverse-transcribed extracted RNA. Pooled V-gene forward primers with one constant-region reverse primer generated the CDR3 amplicons by multiplex PCR. TCRdb re-called clones from the multiplex PCR reads using CATT. The table has approximately 11,000 gamma-chain clones, around 45% seen once. No antigen has been identified for these receptors. The source material was Vdelta1+ gamma-delta thymocytes from the thymus. Noted subset: FACS-sorted CD3+ TCRalphabeta- TCRVdelta1+ TCRVdelta2- thymocytes. These receptors all stem from a boy less than two years old who had congenital heart surgery.

The chain joins TRGV4 to TRGJ1 or TRGJ2. TCRdb is silent on the J gene; assignment here came from matching the DNA to germline. Germline CDR1 and CDR2: EGSTGY and YDSYTSSV. The CDR3 runs to 13 residues. The junction had 10 bases not matched to a gene; V was cut back by 4 bases and J by 7 bases. CDR3 coding DNA: TGTGCCACCTGGGAGCCCCTTCGGTATAAGAAACTCTTT. Encoded protein: CATWEPLRYKKLF.

This sequence joins TRGV8 and TRGJ1 or TRGJ2. This CDR3 spans 13 amino acids. Germline-derived CDR1 and CDR2 are VENAVY and YDSYNSRV. V was pared by 3 bases and J by 10 bases, with 12 bases of the junction left unmatched. CDR3 coding DNA: TGTGCCACCTGGGATCGCTTTTCGGGGAAGAAACTCTTT. It codes for CATWDRFSGKKLF.

The rearrangement links TRGV4 to TRGJ1 or TRGJ2. Since TCRdb gives no J gene, matching the DNA to germline was used here to assign it. The trim removed 2 bases at V and 4 bases at J, leaving 11 bases unmatched. The CDR3 totals 15 residues. Germline loops: CDR1 EGSTGY, CDR2 YDSYTSSV. CDR3 region: CATWDVGLRYYKKLF. The CDR3 coding sequence is TGTGCCACCTGGGATGTAGGCCTTAGGTATTATAAGAAACTCTTT.

This clone was detected once. The chain joins TRGV3 to TRGJP2. TCRdb is silent on the J gene; assignment here came from matching the DNA to germline. The V gene end was trimmed by 4 bases and the J gene end by 0 bases; junction bases not matched to a gene: 5. Germline loops: CDR1 VTNTFY, CDR2 YDVSTARD (reference sequence). This CDR3 contains 15 residues. Here the CDR3 DNA reads TGTGCCACCTGGGAGTCAGATAGTAGTGATTGGATCAAGACGTTT. It encodes CATWESDSSDWIKTF.

This clone appeared a few times. This may arise from a read error, as a much more abundant clone is one base away. The J gene is TRGJ1 or TRGJ2, the V gene TRGV9. The CDR3 has 13 amino acids. The V gene end was trimmed by 2 bases and the J gene end by 3 bases; junction bases not matched to a gene: 4. From germline, CDR1 is GITISATS and CDR2 ISYDGTV (reference sequence). The DNA for the CDR3 is TGTGCCTTGTGGGAGGAGAGTTATTATAAGAAACTCTTT. Encoded protein: CALWEESYYKKLF.

This clone was recorded only once. V gene TRGV3 combines with J gene TRGJ1 or TRGJ2. Assignment of the J gene here rests on matching the DNA to germline, because TCRdb gives none. This CDR3 spans 15 amino acids. The germline V gene has CDR1 VTNTFY and CDR2 YDVSTARD (reference sequence). Trimming took 0 bases from V and 2 from J; bases not matched to a gene: 7. In DNA, the CDR3 is TGTGCCACCTGGGACAGGCGGGGTTATTATTATAAGAAACTCTTT. This encodes CATWDRRGYYYKKLF.